What follows are 18 T cell receptor beta chains derived from one specimen sequenced in a study of shared clonotypes between healthy human individuals. The assay was immunoSEQ multiplex PCR, and TCRdb's table has in-frame clones only and misses some. This sample has roughly 1,500,000 clones, with approximately 98.5% found just once. Source material: naive CD4+ T cells sorted from blood. Regarding subset: CD45RA+ positively selected. These receptors all come from a man aged 25 to 40 in good health.

This clone was counted a single time. V usage is TRBV5-4 and J usage is TRBJ1-1; a weak D match, TRBD1 (6 bases). CDR1 and CDR2 from the germline V gene are SGHNT and YYREEE (reference sequence). The CDR3 contains 16 residues. Trimming left V 4 bases short and J 1 base short, with 17 bases between. The CDR3 DNA follows: TGTGCCAGCAGCCGGGACACAAAAAGGTGGAACACTGAAGCTTTCTTT. It specifies CASSRDTKRWNTEAFF.

The table lists this clone with a count of one. Other DNA sequences of this sample code for an identical CDR3. This chain uses TRBV7-9 with TRBJ2-7; D is undetermined. The germline CDR1 and CDR2 sequences are SEHNR and FQNEAQ (reference sequence). Trimming removed 3 bases from V and 5 bases from J, with 8 bases in between. The CDR3 runs to 12 residues. The CDR3 spells CASSFSGNEQYF. CDR3 DNA: TGTGCCAGCAGCTTCTCTGGGAACGAGCAGTACTTC. The complete variable domain, with remaining parts taken from reference TRBV7-9 and TRBJ2-7, reads DTGVSQNPRHKITKRGQNVTFRCDPISEHNRLYWYRQTLGQGPEFLTYFQNEAQLEKSRLLSDRFSAERPKGSFSTLEIQRTEQGDSAMYLCASSFSGNEQYFGPGTRLTVT.

The chain recombines TRBV18 with TRBJ2-3, with TRBD2 matching 10 bases. The CDR3 spans 15 residues. CDR1 and CDR2 from the germline V gene are KGHSH and LQKENI. V dropped 3 bases and J dropped 6; count of bases not matched to a gene: 6. Here the CDR3 DNA reads TGTGCCAGCTCACCTCTAGCGGGAGTACAGGATACGCAGTATTTT. Translated, it gives CASSPLAGVQDTQYF.

V gene TRBV7-9 combines with J gene TRBJ1-4, with D perhaps TRBD1 (5 bases). CDR1 is SEHNR and CDR2 is FQNEAQ in the germline V gene (reference sequence). V lost 4 bases and J 1 base, leaving 7 bases between the germline ends. The CDR3 totals 14 residues. CDR3: CASSSGVTNEKLFF. CDR3 coding DNA: TGTGCCAGCAGCTCGGGGGTAACTAATGAAAAACTGTTTTTT.

V gene TRBV5-4 combines with J gene TRBJ2-2; D might be TRBD1 (5 bases). Trimming removed 4 bases at V and 6 bases at J, with 16 bases between. Germline CDR1 is SGHNT and CDR2 is YYREEE (reference sequence). The CDR3 covers 15 residues. The CDR3 loop reads CASSPNGGRAGELFF. The CDR3 DNA reads as TGTGCCAGCAGCCCCAACGGCGGCAGGGCCGGGGAGCTGTTTTTT.

The gene calls are TRBV7-9 and TRBJ2-7, with no clear D. Trimming removed 3 bases from V and 2 bases from J, with 11 bases in between. The CDR3 has 14 residues. Germline CDR1 SEHNR, CDR2 FQNEAQ (reference sequence). The DNA of the CDR3 is TGTGCCAGCAGCTTGTATCCCGGTACCTACGAGCAGTACTTC. This sequence encodes CASSLYPGTYEQYF.

The chain joins TRBV7-2 to TRBJ2-4; the match to TRBD2 covers 12 bases. This CDR3 has 15 amino acids. The germline CDR1 and CDR2 sequences are SGHTA and FQGNSA. The J segment lost 7 bases and the V segment lost 3 bases, leaving 4 bases of the junction unmatched. The CDR3: CASSFGLAGGNIQYF. DNA of the CDR3: TGTGCCAGCAGCTTCGGGCTAGCGGGAGGGAACATTCAGTACTTC.

The chain employs TRBV28 and TRBJ2-3; D call uncertain. The germline V and J ends were trimmed by 5 bases and 5 bases, with 8 bases remaining between them. The CDR3 spans 12 residues. Germline values: CDR1 MDHEN, CDR2 SYDVKM. For the CDR3, the DNA is TGTGCCAGCAGTCCCACTATAGATACGCAGTATTTT. It encodes CASSPTIDTQYF. The variable domain in full, completed from reference TRBV28 and TRBJ2-3, reads DVKVTQSSRYLVKRTGEKVFLECVQDMDHENMFWYRQDPGLGLRLIYFSYDVKMKEKGDIPEGYSVSREKKERFSLILESASTNQTSMYLCASSPTIDTQYFGPGTRLTVL.

V is TRBV29-1 and J is TRBJ1-1; TRBD1 might be the D (6 bases). Germline V CDR1 and CDR2: SQVTM, ANQGSEA. The V gene lost 4 bases and the J gene lost 1 base, with 10 bases spanning the gap. CDR3 size: 13 residues. The CDR3 reads CSVAGTPNTEAFF. CDR3 sequence (DNA): TGCAGCGTTGCCGGGACACCGAACACTGAAGCTTTCTTT. Using reference TRBV29-1 and TRBJ1-1 for the parts outside the CDR3, the full variable domain is SAVISQKPSRDICQRGTSLTIQCQVDSQVTMMFWYRQQPGQSLTLIATANQGSEATYESGFVIDKFPISRPNLTFSTLTVSNMSPEDSSIYLCSVAGTPNTEAFFGQGTRLTVV.

This rearrangement joins TRBV4-3 to TRBJ2-1, with D uncertain. The CDR3 runs to 15 residues. From germline, CDR1 is LGHNA and CDR2 YSLEER. Between the trimmed V and J ends, which lost 1 base and 4 bases, there was a span of 11 bases. In DNA form, the CDR3 reads TGCGCCAGCAGCCAAGGTCTAGGAGCTTACAATGAGCAGTTCTTC. Its translation: CASSQGLGAYNEQFF.

The CDR3 loop is CASSKLTGYPQETQYF. The CDR3 DNA follows: TGTGCCAGCAGCAAGCTCACAGGGTACCCGCAAGAGACCCAGTACTTC. This sequence joins TRBV28 and TRBJ2-5; TRBD1 is a possible D gene (6 bases). There are 16 residues in the CDR3. Trimming left V 6 bases short and J 2 bases short, with 19 bases between. Germline CDR1 and CDR2: MDHEN and SYDVKM.

This chain connects TRBV5-4 to TRBJ2-3, with D uncertain. Germline assignment: CDR1 SGHNT and CDR2 YYREEE (reference sequence). The CDR3 consists of 16 residues. V lost 0 bases, J lost 3 bases, and 14 bases lay in between. CDR3 nucleotides: TGTGCCAGCAGCTTGGGCCTAAATAAAGGGACAGATACGCAGTATTTT. This gives the protein CASSLGLNKGTDTQYF. The full variable domain, completed using reference TRBV5-4 and TRBJ2-3, is ETGVTQSPTHLIKTRGQQVTLRCSSQSGHNTVSWYQQALGQGPQFIFQYYREEENGRGNFPPRFSGLQFPNYSSELNVNALELDDSALYLCASSLGLNKGTDTQYFGPGTRLTVL.

The CDR3 DNA sequence: TGTGCCAGCAGTTCCGCCCACGGGGGTAAAAACATTCAGTACTTC. This sequence encodes CASSSAHGGKNIQYF. The chain has TRBV6-5 and TRBJ2-4; D may be TRBD2 (6 bases). This CDR3 comprises 15 residues. Germline lookup yields CDR1 MNHEY and CDR2 SVGAGI. Trimming shortened V by 4 bases and J by 4 bases, and 14 bases separated the two germline ends.

The gene calls are TRBV5-1 and TRBJ2-5, with 8 bases fitting TRBD2. Germline V gene data show CDR1 as SGHRS and CDR2 as YFSETQ. The CDR3 runs 15 residues. Germline trimming cut 0 bases from V and 4 bases from J; bases unmatched to any gene: 5. CDR3 region: CASSLVGRAGETQYF. For the CDR3, the DNA is TGCGCCAGCAGCTTGGTCGGGAGGGCCGGAGAGACCCAGTACTTC.

Remarks on this clone: Other DNA sequences from this sample encode an identical CDR3 as well. The chain combines TRBV28 with TRBJ1-2; the D is unclear. This CDR3 is built from 12 residues. The ends were cut back, 4 bases at V and 4 bases at J, with 7 bases in the middle. Per germline, CDR1 MDHEN and CDR2 SYDVKM. CDR3 loop: CASSSGVYGYTF. The CDR3 DNA sequence: TGTGCCAGCAGTTCAGGAGTCTATGGCTACACCTTC.

The CDR3 protein is CASSAGTGERGGEKLFF. CDR3 nucleotide sequence: TGTGCCAGCTCAGCCGGGACAGGCGAGAGAGGAGGTGAAAAACTGTTTTTT. V and J are TRBV18 and TRBJ1-4; 8 positions match TRBD1. This CDR3 contains 17 residues. Germline values: CDR1 KGHSH, CDR2 LQKENI. The trim removed 5 bases at V and 7 bases at J, leaving 15 bases unmatched. The entire variable domain, with the rest obtained from reference TRBV18 and TRBJ1-4, is as follows: NAGVMQNPRHLVRRRGQEARLRCSPMKGHSHVYWYRQLPEEGLKFMVYLQKENIIDESGMPKERFSAEFPKEGPSILRIQQVVRGDSAAYFCASSAGTGERGGEKLFFGSGTQLSVL.

The genes are TRBV29-1 and TRBJ2-6, with D uncertain. The CDR3 runs 15 residues. Germline assignment: CDR1 SQVTM and CDR2 ANQGSEA. Trimming left V 1 base short and J 0 bases short, with 7 bases between. CDR3 sequence reads: CSVEGMSSGANVLTF. The CDR3 nucleotides read TGCAGCGTTGAAGGGATGAGCTCTGGGGCCAACGTCCTGACTTTC.

For the CDR3, the DNA is TGTGCCAGCTCACCACTTTCGCCAAACAATGAGCAGTTCTTC. Its protein product is CASSPLSPNNEQFF. J is TRBJ2-1 and V is TRBV18, with no clear D. The ends were cut back, 1 base at V and 5 bases at J, with 9 bases in the middle. The CDR3 runs 14 residues. CDR1 and CDR2 (germline): KGHSH, LQKENI.